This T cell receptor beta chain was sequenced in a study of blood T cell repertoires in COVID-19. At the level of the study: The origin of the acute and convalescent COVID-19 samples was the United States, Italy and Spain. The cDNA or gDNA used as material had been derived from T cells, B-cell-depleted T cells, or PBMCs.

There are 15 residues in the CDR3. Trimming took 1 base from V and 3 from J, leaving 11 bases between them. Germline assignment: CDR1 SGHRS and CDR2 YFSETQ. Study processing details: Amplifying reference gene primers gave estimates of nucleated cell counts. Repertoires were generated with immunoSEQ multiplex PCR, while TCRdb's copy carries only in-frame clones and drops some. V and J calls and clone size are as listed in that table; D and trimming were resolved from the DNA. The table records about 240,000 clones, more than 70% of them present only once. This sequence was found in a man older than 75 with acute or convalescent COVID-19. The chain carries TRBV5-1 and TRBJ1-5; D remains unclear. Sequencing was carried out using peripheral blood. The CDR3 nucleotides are TGCGCCAGCAGCTTGAGTAGCGGACTCAATCAGCCCCAGCATTTT. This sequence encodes CASSLSSGLNQPQHF.